One sample yielded the 7 T cell receptor beta chains listed below, sequenced in a study of long-term antiretroviral therapy in people with HIV. At the survey level, the v3.0 immunoSEQ assay was run. Sequencing used immunoSEQ multiplex PCR; TCRdb keeps in-frame clones, though not all of them. The sample contains approximately 18,000 clones, 91% of which appear only once. Sequencing used unsorted PBMCs, obtained 3 years after starting antiretroviral therapy. These receptors originate from a man aged 45 to 65 with HIV.

The J gene is TRBJ1-2, the V gene TRBV7-9; D is ambiguous. There are 11 residues in the CDR3. Germline CDR1 reads SEHNR; CDR2 reads FQNEAQ (reference sequence). V lost 1 base and J lost 6, with 3 bases in between. The CDR3 spells CASSLEHGYTF. Here the CDR3 DNA reads TGTGCCAGCAGCTTAGAGCATGGCTACACCTTC.

The V gene is TRBV5-1, the J gene TRBJ2-3; TRBD1 matches at 9 bases. The CDR3 is 15 amino acids. The V segment lost 0 bases and the J segment 2 bases; nucleotides outside the gene matches: 1. Germline CDR1 SGHRS, CDR2 YFSETQ. CDR3 amino acids: CASSLDRGHTDTQYF. CDR3 in DNA: TGCGCCAGCAGCTTGGACAGGGGGCACACAGATACGCAGTATTTT.

This clone appeared once. The chain couples TRBV27 to TRBJ2-3, with 8 bases aligning to TRBD1. Germline V gene sequence: CDR1 MNHEY, CDR2 SMNVEV (reference sequence). V lost 4 bases and J lost 6; bases outside the gene matches: 12. The CDR3 is made up of 16 amino acids. The CDR3 reads CASSSRTGWPEDTQYF. CDR3 nucleotides: TGTGCCAGCAGTTCCCGGACAGGGTGGCCTGAGGATACGCAGTATTTT.

The V call is TRBV10-3, the J call TRBJ1-1; TRBD1 agrees at 7 bases. The V and J ends lost 3 bases and 0 bases, in that order; junction bases with no gene match: 7. The CDR3 covers 16 residues. Germline V gene sequence: CDR1 ENHRY, CDR2 SYGVKD. The CDR3 is CAISERGQSMNTEAFF. CDR3 bases: TGTGCCATCAGTGAAAGGGGACAGTCGATGAACACTGAAGCTTTCTTT.

The chain joins TRBV9 to TRBJ2-7, with a tentative D call TRBD1 (6 bases). The CDR3 sequence is 14 residues long. Trimming removed 4 bases from V and 2 bases from J, with 13 bases in between. The germline CDR1 and CDR2 sequences are SGDLS and YYNGEE. The CDR3 spells CASSPTGATYEQYF. The CDR3 DNA reads TGTGCCAGCAGCCCGACAGGAGCCACCTACGAGCAGTACTTC.

The chain couples TRBV18 to TRBJ2-7, with 8 positions matching TRBD1. V shed 5 bases, J shed 4 bases, and the junction held 7 bases outside the gene matches. This CDR3 comprises 14 residues. Germline V gene lookup returns CDR1 KGHSH and CDR2 LQKENI. CDR3 loop: CASSYGQGPYEQYF. CDR3 bases: TGTGCCAGCTCATATGGACAGGGACCTTACGAGCAGTACTTC.

The J gene is TRBJ2-2, the V gene TRBV6-4; D ambiguous. CDR1 is MRHNA, CDR2 SNTAGT, per germline. V lost 5 bases to trimming and J lost 8 bases, with 9 bases between them. The CDR3 has 12 residues. CDR3 coding DNA: TGTGCCAGCAGTTCCCCCCAAGGGGAGCTGTTTTTT. Encoded protein: CASSSPQGELFF.